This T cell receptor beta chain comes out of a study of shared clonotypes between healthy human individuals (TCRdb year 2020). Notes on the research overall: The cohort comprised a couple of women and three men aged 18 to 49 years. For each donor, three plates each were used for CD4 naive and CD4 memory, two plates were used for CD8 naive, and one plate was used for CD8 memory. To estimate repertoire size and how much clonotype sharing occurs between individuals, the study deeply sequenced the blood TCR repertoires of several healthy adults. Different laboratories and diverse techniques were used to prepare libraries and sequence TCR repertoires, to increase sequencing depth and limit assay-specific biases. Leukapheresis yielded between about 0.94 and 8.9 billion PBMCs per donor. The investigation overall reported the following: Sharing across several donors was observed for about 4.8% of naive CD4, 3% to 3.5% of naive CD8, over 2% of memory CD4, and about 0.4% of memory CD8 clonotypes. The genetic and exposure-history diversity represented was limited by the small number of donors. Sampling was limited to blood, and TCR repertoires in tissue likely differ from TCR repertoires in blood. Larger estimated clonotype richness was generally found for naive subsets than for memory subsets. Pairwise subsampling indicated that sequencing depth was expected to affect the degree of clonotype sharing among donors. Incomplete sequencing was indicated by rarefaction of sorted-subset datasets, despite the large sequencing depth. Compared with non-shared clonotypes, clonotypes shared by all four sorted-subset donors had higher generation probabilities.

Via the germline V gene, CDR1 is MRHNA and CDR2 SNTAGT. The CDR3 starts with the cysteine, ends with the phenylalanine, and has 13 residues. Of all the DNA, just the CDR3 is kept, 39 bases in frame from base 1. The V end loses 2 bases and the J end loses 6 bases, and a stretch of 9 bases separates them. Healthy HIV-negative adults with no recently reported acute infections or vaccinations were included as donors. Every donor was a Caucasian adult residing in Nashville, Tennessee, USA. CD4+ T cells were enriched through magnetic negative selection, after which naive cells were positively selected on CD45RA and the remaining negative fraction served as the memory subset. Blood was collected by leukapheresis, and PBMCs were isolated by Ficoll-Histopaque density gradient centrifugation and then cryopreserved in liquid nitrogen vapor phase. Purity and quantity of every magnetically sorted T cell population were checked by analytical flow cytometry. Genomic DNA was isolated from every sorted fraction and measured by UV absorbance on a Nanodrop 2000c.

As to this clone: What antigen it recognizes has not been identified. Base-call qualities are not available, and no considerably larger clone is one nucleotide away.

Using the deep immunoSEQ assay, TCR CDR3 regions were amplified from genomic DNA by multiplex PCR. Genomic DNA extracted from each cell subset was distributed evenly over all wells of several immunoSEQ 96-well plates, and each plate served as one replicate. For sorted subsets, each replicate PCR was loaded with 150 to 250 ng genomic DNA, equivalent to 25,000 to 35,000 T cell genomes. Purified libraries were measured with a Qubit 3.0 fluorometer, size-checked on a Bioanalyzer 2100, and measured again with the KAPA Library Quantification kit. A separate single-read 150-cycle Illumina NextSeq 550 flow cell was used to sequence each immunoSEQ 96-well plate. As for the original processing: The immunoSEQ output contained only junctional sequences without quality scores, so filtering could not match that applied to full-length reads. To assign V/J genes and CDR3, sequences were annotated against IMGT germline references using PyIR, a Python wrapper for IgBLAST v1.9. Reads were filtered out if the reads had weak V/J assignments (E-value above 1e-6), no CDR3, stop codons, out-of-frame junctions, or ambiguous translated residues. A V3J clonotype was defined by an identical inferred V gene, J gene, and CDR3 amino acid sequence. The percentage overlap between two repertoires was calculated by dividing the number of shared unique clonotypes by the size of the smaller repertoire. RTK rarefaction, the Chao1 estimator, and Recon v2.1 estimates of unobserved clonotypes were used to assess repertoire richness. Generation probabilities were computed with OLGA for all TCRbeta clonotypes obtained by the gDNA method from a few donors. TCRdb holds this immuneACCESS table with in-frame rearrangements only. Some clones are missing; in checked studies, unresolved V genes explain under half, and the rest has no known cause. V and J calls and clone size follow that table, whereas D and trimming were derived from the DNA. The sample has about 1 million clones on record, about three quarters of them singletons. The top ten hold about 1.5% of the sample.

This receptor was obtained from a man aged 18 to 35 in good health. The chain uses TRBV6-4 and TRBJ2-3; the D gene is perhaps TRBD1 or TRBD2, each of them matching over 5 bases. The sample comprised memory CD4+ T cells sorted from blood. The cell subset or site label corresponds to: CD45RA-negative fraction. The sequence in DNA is TGTGCCAGCAGTGACGGGGGTGAGGATACGCAGTATTTT. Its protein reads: CASSDGGEDTQYF.